One sample yielded the 5 T cell receptor beta chains listed below, sequenced in a study of cytomegalovirus exposure and HLA in healthy donors. PCR was performed using 60 Vbeta and 13 Jbeta primers. Clones were read by immunoSEQ multiplex PCR, and TCRdb kept only the in-frame ones, dropping some. The sample lists 120,000 or so clones, roughly 80% occurring once. The specimen sequenced was PBMCs. These receptors originate from a man between 25 and 39 years old in good health and CMV-seronegative.

Remarks on this clone: Its ends do not fully match the called genes, so a read error is possible. At the DNA level, this CDR3 is encoded by other sequences in the same sample as well. This chain connects TRBV6-6 to TRBJ2-7, with 15 bases fitting TRBD2. The CDR3 has 15 residues. Germline values: CDR1 MNHNY, CDR2 SVGAGI (reference sequence). CDR3 amino acids: CASSGLAGGQGEQYF. CDR3 nucleotides: TGTGCCAGCAGCGGACTAGCGGGAGGGCAAGGCGAGCAGTATTTC.

This clone was seen only a few times. The chain recombines TRBV19 with TRBJ1-1; D is uncertain. Germline-derived CDR1 and CDR2 are LNHDA and SQIVND (reference sequence). The CDR3 loop spans 15 amino acids. Trimming took off 5 bases at V and 0 bases at J, with 13 bases between the two ends. CDR3 coding DNA: TGTGCCAGTAGTCCCCGAACCGGGGTGAACACTGAAGCTTTCTTT. Translating gives CASSPRTGVNTEAFF.

The rearrangement uses TRBV7-2 and TRBJ1-1, with 7 bases aligning to TRBD1. In germline, CDR1 is SGHTA, CDR2 FQGNSA. J lost 2 bases, V lost 5 bases, and 11 bases had no gene match. The length of the CDR3 is 16 residues. CDR3 nucleotides: TGTGCCAGCAGCCAAAGGAGACAGGGACGAAACACTGAAGCTTTCTTT. This sequence encodes CASSQRRQGRNTEAFF.

The chain joins TRBV5-1 to TRBJ1-1; tentatively, D is TRBD1 (6 bases). This CDR3 contains 13 residues. Germline assignment: CDR1 SGHRS and CDR2 YFSETQ. V was pared by 1 base and J by 6 bases, with 10 bases between. This CDR3 reads CASSLSRGSEAFF. CDR3 nucleotide sequence: TGCGCCAGCAGCTTGTCTAGGGGGTCTGAAGCTTTCTTT.

The chain recombines TRBV9 with TRBJ2-7, with TRBD1 as a possible D gene (5 bases). V lost 4 bases, J lost 6 bases, and 14 bases lay in between. This CDR3 spans 13 amino acids. Germline V gene sequence: CDR1 SGDLS, CDR2 YYNGEE. The CDR3 is CASSPPRVGEQYF. The CDR3 nucleotides read TGTGCCAGCAGCCCCCCCAGGGTAGGCGAGCAGTACTTC. Supplemented by reference TRBV9 and TRBJ2-7, the full variable domain reads DSGVTQTPKHLITATGQRVTLRCSPRSGDLSVYWYQQSLDQGLQFLIQYYNGEERAKGNILERFSAQQFPDLHSELNLSSLELGDSALYFCASSPPRVGEQYFGPGTRLTVT.